These 32 T cell receptor beta chains share one sample of origin, sequenced in a study of blood T cell repertoires in COVID-19. Repertoires were generated with immunoSEQ multiplex PCR, while TCRdb's copy carries only in-frame clones and drops some. The sample yields fewer than 400,000 clones, 85% seen once. Sequenced sample: PBMCs or T cells enriched from blood (not recorded which). Receptors originate from a woman aged 25 to 45 who had been exposed to COVID-19.

V gene TRBV18 combines with J gene TRBJ2-5, with 8 bases fitting TRBD1. This CDR3 is built from 13 residues. CDR1 KGHSH and CDR2 LQKENI come from the germline V gene. Losses at the gene ends were 5 bases for V and 5 bases for J; bases not matched to a gene: 4. The CDR3 region has the DNA TGTGCCAGCTCAGAACAGGGGGAGGAGACCCAGTACTTC. Translating it yields CASSEQGEETQYF.

The chain employs TRBV10-3 and TRBJ1-1; D unresolved. The CDR3 runs to 13 residues. Per the germline V gene, CDR1 is ENHRY and CDR2 is SYGVKD. V lost 3 bases and J lost 4, with 9 bases in between. The CDR3 protein is CAISDPGSTEAFF. CDR3 DNA sequence: TGTGCCATCAGTGACCCGGGGAGCACTGAAGCTTTCTTT.

The chain combines TRBV24-1 with TRBJ1-6; 8 nucleotides agree with TRBD1. This CDR3 comprises 12 residues. Unmatched junction bases numbered 7, after V lost 12 bases and J lost 10 bases. Per germline, CDR1 KGHDR and CDR2 SFDVKD. The DNA of the CDR3 is TGTGCCGTAGGACAGGGCAGCTCACCCCTCCACTTT. It specifies CAVGQGSSPLHF.

The CDR3 reads CASSPGFNQPQHF. In DNA form, the CDR3 reads TGTGCCAGCAGCCCGGGGTTCAATCAGCCCCAGCATTTT. The chain is built from TRBV14 and TRBJ1-5; D is unclear. The CDR3 sequence is 13 residues long. The V end lost 4 bases, the J end lost 3 bases, and 7 bases lay between the germline ends. CDR1 and CDR2 from the germline V gene are SGHDN and FVKESK.

The chain employs TRBV9 and TRBJ1-2; 9 positions match TRBD1. CDR1 is SGDLS and CDR2 is YYNGEE in the germline V gene. The CDR3 is 15 residues long. V lost 4 bases to trimming and J lost 4 bases; unmatched junction nucleotides: 8. This CDR3 reads CASSPSDRGGYGYTF. In DNA, the CDR3 is TGTGCCAGCAGCCCTTCGGACAGGGGAGGCTATGGCTACACCTTC.

The chain is built from TRBV4-1 and TRBJ2-5; D remains ambiguous. V lost 1 base to trimming and J lost 5 bases, with 20 bases between them. CDR1 is MGHRA, CDR2 YSYEKL, per germline. This CDR3 is built from 17 residues. The CDR3 region has the DNA TGCGCCAGCAGCCAAGGTGATCAGTACAATTTGGAGGAGACCCAGTACTTC. Its translation is CASSQGDQYNLEETQYF.

V is TRBV19 and J is TRBJ1-2; 7 positions agree with TRBD1. Germline V lookup: CDR1 LNHDA, CDR2 SQIVND (reference sequence). This CDR3 comprises 14 residues. V shed 8 bases and J 4 bases; nucleotides not matched to a gene: 10. CDR3 in amino acids: CASHHQQGIYGYTF. CDR3 in DNA: TGTGCCAGTCACCATCAACAGGGGATCTATGGCTACACCTTC.

This clone was observed a handful of times. The chain recombines TRBV19 with TRBJ1-5, with D uncertain. The CDR3 consists of 13 residues. V was shortened by 3 bases and J by 4 bases, with 7 bases between the two germline ends. Germline V gene data show CDR1 as LNHDA and CDR2 as SQIVND (reference sequence). The CDR3 nucleotides read TGTGCCAGTAGTATGGGAGTGAATCAGCCCCAGCATTTT. Translating gives CASSMGVNQPQHF. Using reference TRBV19 and TRBJ1-5 for the parts outside the CDR3, the full variable domain is DGGITQSPKYLFRKEGQNVTLSCEQNLNHDAMYWYRQDPGQGLRLIYYSQIVNDFQKGDIAEGYSVSREKKESFPLTVTSAQKNPTAFYLCASSMGVNQPQHFGDGTRLSIL.

This clone was picked up many times. The chain links TRBV6-5 to TRBJ2-7; 7 bases match TRBD2. V lost 2 bases to trimming and J lost 0 bases; unmatched junction nucleotides: 1. The CDR3 length is 14 residues. Germline V gene lookup returns CDR1 MNHEY and CDR2 SVGAGI. The CDR3 nucleotides are TGTGCCAGCAGTTACAAGCGGGACTCCTACGAGCAGTACTTC. This encodes CASSYKRDSYEQYF.

The rearrangement links TRBV10-3 to TRBJ2-3; maybe TRBD2 (5 bases). Germline V gene lookup returns CDR1 ENHRY and CDR2 SYGVKD. The CDR3 spans 15 residues. V shed 4 bases and J shed 4 bases, with 15 bases lying between them. The CDR3 nucleotides read TGTGCCATCAGTGCATCAACGGAGGAGTCAGATACGCAGTATTTT. This translates into CAISASTEESDTQYF.

The chain employs TRBV6-2 or TRBV6-3 and TRBJ2-1; a possible D gene is TRBD2 (6 bases). CDR3 size: 13 residues. Germline V gene sequence: CDR1 MNHEY, CDR2 SVGEGT. Trimming stripped 5 bases from V and 14 bases from J, with 19 bases between. This CDR3 reads CASSPGSPGGEFF. In DNA, the CDR3 is TGTGCCAGCAGTCCCGGCTCGCCCGGAGGGGAGTTCTTC.

V and J are TRBV13 and TRBJ1-3, with 7 bases lining up with TRBD1. Germline loops: CDR1 PRHDT, CDR2 FYEKMQ (reference sequence). V lost 5 bases to trimming and J lost 4 bases; unmatched junction nucleotides: 5. The CDR3 spans 14 residues. The CDR3 region has the DNA TGTGCCAGCAGCCATACAGGGGCCGGAAACACCATATATTTT. The encoded protein is CASSHTGAGNTIYF.

On this clone: The sample holds other DNA sequences that translate to the same CDR3. The chain carries TRBV6-1 and TRBJ1-5; TRBD1 matches at 7 bases. The V and J ends lost 2 bases and 0 bases, in that order; junction bases with no gene match: 1. This CDR3 comprises 15 residues. Looked up from germline, CDR1 is MNHNS and CDR2 is SASEGT. This chain's CDR3 is CASSERQGSNQPQHF. CDR3 coding DNA: TGTGCCAGCAGTGAAAGACAGGGTAGCAATCAGCCCCAGCATTTT.

This clone was observed a few times. The rearrangement uses TRBV5-1 and TRBJ2-2; tentative D call: TRBD2 (5 bases). CDR1 SGHRS and CDR2 YFSETQ come from the germline V gene. The ends were cut back, 0 bases at V and 3 bases at J, with 12 bases in the middle. The CDR3 totals 16 residues. CDR3 DNA sequence: TGCGCCAGCAGCTTGGTGCGGGCCACGTACACCGGGGAGCTGTTTTTT. This encodes CASSLVRATYTGELFF.

The J gene is TRBJ2-7, the V gene TRBV6-2 or TRBV6-3; 8 nucleotides match TRBD1. Germline-derived CDR1 and CDR2 are MNHEY and SVGEGT. This CDR3 has 15 residues. V dropped 2 bases and J dropped 3; count of bases not matched to a gene: 6. CDR3 DNA sequence: TGTGCCAGCAGTTACGCGACAGGGGCAAACTACGAGCAGTACTTC. Amino acid sequence: CASSYATGANYEQYF.

The J gene is TRBJ1-1, the V gene TRBV7-9, with no clear D. There are 13 residues in the CDR3. Germline CDR1 reads SEHNR; CDR2 reads FQNEAQ (reference sequence). The germline V and J ends were trimmed by 5 bases and 4 bases, with 11 bases remaining between them. In DNA, the CDR3 is TGTGCCAGCAGCGCGAAGGGAGGCACTGAAGCTTTCTTT. This encodes CASSAKGGTEAFF.

This clone was seen just once. This rearrangement joins TRBV30 to TRBJ2-7, with D possibly being TRBD1 (7 bases). Between the trimmed V and J ends, which lost 4 bases and 3 bases, there was a span of 16 bases. The CDR3 sequence is 14 residues long. Looked up from germline, CDR1 is GTSNPN and CDR2 is SVGIG (reference sequence). For the CDR3, the DNA is TGTGCCTGGAACGGAGGGACAGCTCACTACGAGCAGTACTTC. Its protein product is CAWNGGTAHYEQYF.

The chain joins TRBV29-1 to TRBJ2-7, with 9 bases fitting TRBD1. Trimming took 1 base from V and 0 from J; bases not matched to a gene: 4. Germline V gene data show CDR1 as SQVTM and CDR2 as ANQGSEA. This CDR3 comprises 15 residues. Here the CDR3 reads CSVEARDRDSYEQYF. The CDR3 nucleotides are TGCAGCGTTGAAGCGAGGGACAGGGACTCCTACGAGCAGTACTTC.

The chain carries TRBV7-9 and TRBJ1-4; weak D call: TRBD1 (6 bases). V lost 4 bases and J lost 7, with 13 bases in between. Germline values: CDR1 SEHNR, CDR2 FQNEAQ (reference sequence). The CDR3 contains 14 residues. Here the CDR3 DNA reads TGTGCCAGCAGCTCCCCCAGGGGAAGTGAAAAACTGTTTTTT. Protein sequence: CASSSPRGSEKLFF.

The gene calls are TRBV6-5 and TRBJ1-1; D not certain. Trimming removed 0 bases at V and 7 bases at J, with 15 bases between. CDR1 and CDR2 (germline): MNHEY, SVGAGI. This CDR3 has 15 amino acids. The CDR3 protein is CASSYSKGSRGEAFF. CDR3 nucleotide sequence: TGTGCCAGCAGTTACTCGAAAGGCAGCCGGGGTGAAGCTTTCTTT.

This rearrangement joins TRBV28 to TRBJ1-5, with 10 bases identical to TRBD1. With V trimmed by 4 bases and J by 3 bases, 6 bases remained unmatched. CDR3 size: 16 residues. Per the germline V gene, CDR1 is MDHEN and CDR2 is SYDVKM. The CDR3 loop reads CASSSIGTGANQPQHF. CDR3 nucleotides: TGTGCCAGCAGTTCCATCGGGACAGGGGCCAATCAGCCCCAGCATTTT.

This clone was counted a few times. V is TRBV28 and J is TRBJ2-7, with D hard to call. The CDR3 spans 12 residues. Trimming removed 7 bases at V and 3 bases at J, with 10 bases between. Germline CDR1 reads MDHEN; CDR2 reads SYDVKM. DNA for the CDR3: TGTGCCAGCACCACCCCGGGCTACGAGCAGTACTTC. It yields the protein CASTTPGYEQYF.

The J gene is TRBJ1-2, the V gene TRBV28; TRBD1 agrees at 7 bases. Germline CDR1 and CDR2: MDHEN and SYDVKM. V was pared by 5 bases and J by 4 bases, with 7 bases of the junction left unmatched. The CDR3 has 14 residues. CDR3: CASSPRTGTYGYTF. The CDR3 DNA is TGTGCCAGCAGTCCCCGGACAGGAACCTATGGCTACACCTTC.

The chain has TRBV5-1 and TRBJ2-2; no clear D gene. The V gene's germline CDR1 is SGHRS and CDR2 YFSETQ. The CDR3 extends over 13 amino acids. V was trimmed by 2 bases and J by 7 bases, leaving 9 bases between them. The CDR3, as DNA: TGCGCCAGCAGCTTTACAGAAGGCGGGGAGCTGTTTTTT. The encoded protein is CASSFTEGGELFF.

This chain connects TRBV27 to TRBJ2-1; 9 bases match TRBD1. The V segment lost 6 bases and the J segment 9 bases; nucleotides outside the gene matches: 9. Germline loops: CDR1 MNHEY, CDR2 SMNVEV (reference sequence). The CDR3 spans 14 residues. The CDR3 is CASSRGTGWSEQFF. As DNA, the CDR3 is TGTGCCAGCAGCCGTGGGACAGGGTGGAGTGAGCAGTTCTTC.

This clone was seen just once. This chain uses TRBV5-1 with TRBJ2-7; 10 bases agree with TRBD2. CDR1 and CDR2 from the germline V gene are SGHRS and YFSETQ. There are 17 residues in the CDR3. The V segment lost 0 bases and the J segment 0 bases; nucleotides outside the gene matches: 6. Here the CDR3 reads CASSLVTSGEYSYEQYF. The DNA for the CDR3 is TGCGCCAGCAGCTTGGTAACTAGCGGGGAATACTCCTACGAGCAGTACTTC.

The CDR3 DNA reads as TGTGCCAGCAGCTTAGACAGTTCCTTCACCATATATTTT. The encoded protein is CASSLDSSFTIYF. The V gene is TRBV7-8, the J gene TRBJ1-3; no reliable D call. V was cut by 1 base and J by 9 bases, with 10 bases left in between. Germline V gene data show CDR1 as SGHVS and CDR2 as FQNEAQ. The CDR3 is 13 amino acids. The variable domain in full, with the rest retrieved from reference TRBV7-8 and TRBJ1-3, is GAGVSQSPRYKVAKRGQDVALRCDPISGHVSLFWYQQALGQGPEFLTYFQNEAQLDKSGLPSDRFFAERPEGSVSTLKIQRTQQEDSAVYLCASSLDSSFTIYFGEGSWLTVV.

The V and J genes are TRBV18 and TRBJ1-1, with unresolved D. The CDR3 has 14 residues. The germline V gene has CDR1 KGHSH and CDR2 LQKENI. V lost 3 bases and J 4 bases, leaving 12 bases between the germline ends. The CDR3 reads CASSPTGSGTEAFF. The CDR3, as DNA: TGTGCCAGCTCACCTACGGGGAGTGGCACTGAAGCTTTCTTT.

Of note for this clone: No conserved phenylalanine or tryptophan ends this CDR3, so it is likely a read error. No DNA is shown, since the ends of the CDR3 on it are uncertain; the CDR3 is the one TCRdb lists. This rearrangement joins TRBV19 to TRBJ1-1; the table gives TRBD1 as D, unverified against the DNA. Germline-derived CDR1 and CDR2 are LNHDA and SQIVND (reference sequence). The CDR3 is 14 residues long, counting both termini. The CDR3 sequence is CASSIGGTGELTNL.

The rearrangement uses TRBV7-2 and TRBJ2-3; D is undetermined. V gave up 1 base and J gave up 8 bases, with 16 bases separating them. Looked up from germline, CDR1 is SGHTA and CDR2 is FQGNSA. The CDR3 extends over 15 amino acids. CDR3 sequence reads: CASSLGGASLGTQYF. Here the CDR3 DNA reads TGTGCCAGCAGCTTAGGTGGAGCTTCCCTAGGTACGCAGTATTTT.

The chain carries TRBV5-5 and TRBJ1-2; perhaps TRBD1 as D (5 bases). V was cut by 1 base and J by 7 bases, with 17 bases left in between. Germline V lookup: CDR1 SGHKS, CDR2 YYEKEE (reference sequence). The CDR3 is 15 residues long. The CDR3, as DNA: TGTGCCAGCAGCTTGCCCCTCCGGGGGGTATCTGGCTACACCTTC. Amino acids: CASSLPLRGVSGYTF. The full variable domain, its missing parts supplied by reference TRBV5-5 and TRBJ1-2, is DAGVTQSPTHLIKTRGQQVTLRCSPISGHKSVSWYQQVLGQGPQFIFQYYEKEERGRGNFPDRFSARQFPNYSSELNVNALLLGDSALYLCASSLPLRGVSGYTFGSGTRLTVV.

This chain's CDR3 is CASSLGLAGGLQEQFF. The CDR3 DNA is TGTGCCAGCAGCTTAGGACTAGCGGGGGGGCTGCAGGAGCAGTTCTTC. The chain has TRBV11-2 and TRBJ2-1; TRBD2 matches 14 bases. Germline V lookup: CDR1 SGHAT, CDR2 FQNNGV. This CDR3 is built from 16 residues. V trimming: 1 base; J trimming: 10 bases; junction bases outside the gene matches: 6.